These 7 T cell receptor beta chains originate from one sample sequenced in a study of blood T cell repertoires in COVID-19. The data were produced by immunoSEQ multiplex PCR, yet TCRdb's version contains in-frame clones alone and is incomplete. This table holds approximately 440,000 clones, 90% found once. The source material was PBMCs or T cells enriched from blood (not recorded which). All receptors come from a man aged 18 to 30 who had recovered from COVID-19.

V is TRBV10-3 and J is TRBJ1-5; 8 bases line up with TRBD1. J gave up 6 bases and V 4 bases, and 5 bases lay outside the gene matches. The CDR3 runs 14 residues. The V gene's germline CDR1 is ENHRY and CDR2 SYGVKD. The CDR3 protein is CAISVGQGFQPQHF. CDR3 nucleotides: TGTGCCATCAGTGTTGGACAGGGATTTCAGCCCCAGCATTTT.

The rearrangement uses TRBV7-9 and TRBJ2-1; D is unresolved. The CDR3 totals 13 residues. V lost 3 bases and J lost 8, with 11 bases in between. The germline V gene encodes CDR1 SEHNR and CDR2 FQNEAQ (reference sequence). The CDR3 region has the DNA TGTGCCAGCAGCTTCGTCGGGTCGGATGAGCAGTTCTTC. This codes for CASSFVGSDEQFF.

This clone was seen just once. The chain combines TRBV5-4 with TRBJ1-6; D is unresolved. Germline CDR1 is SGHNT and CDR2 is YYREEE (reference sequence). Trimming shortened V by 1 base and J by 7 bases, and 12 bases separated the two germline ends. The CDR3 totals 15 residues. CDR3 sequence reads: CASSLNGQNNSPLHF. The DNA for the CDR3 is TGTGCCAGCAGCTTGAATGGCCAGAACAATTCACCCCTCCACTTT.

This chain links TRBV10-3 with TRBJ2-7; 10 bases are a match to TRBD2. Losses at the gene ends were 7 bases for V and 13 bases for J; bases not matched to a gene: 13. The CDR3 has 13 amino acids. Germline CDR1 is ENHRY and CDR2 is SYGVKD. As DNA, the CDR3 is TGTGCCATCACTAGACTAGCGGGCTTTCCTATATACTTC. Translating gives CAITRLAGFPIYF.

This chain connects TRBV18 to TRBJ2-3, with 8 bases aligning to TRBD2. The CDR3 contains 15 residues. V lost 5 bases, J lost 1 base, and 5 bases stayed unmatched. Germline loops: CDR1 KGHSH, CDR2 LQKENI. CDR3 sequence: CASSSGLAGTDTQYF. In DNA, the CDR3 is TGTGCCAGCTCATCTGGACTAGCCGGCACAGATACGCAGTATTTT.

This clone appeared once. The chain carries TRBV28 and TRBJ1-3; possibly TRBD1 for D (5 bases). CDR3 length equals 15 residues. From germline, CDR1 is MDHEN and CDR2 SYDVKM. Trimming removed 6 bases from V and 1 base from J, with 13 bases in between. CDR3 amino acids: CASSQNQGSGNTIYF. CDR3 nucleotides: TGTGCCAGCAGCCAAAATCAGGGATCTGGAAACACCATATATTTT. The complete variable domain, with remaining parts taken from reference TRBV28 and TRBJ1-3, reads DVKVTQSSRYLVKRTGEKVFLECVQDMDHENMFWYRQDPGLGLRLIYFSYDVKMKEKGDIPEGYSVSREKKERFSLILESASTNQTSMYLCASSQNQGSGNTIYFGEGSWLTVV.

The chain uses TRBV27 and TRBJ1-2, with 8 bases identical to TRBD1. V lost 1 base, J lost 4 bases, and 11 bases stayed unmatched. Germline values: CDR1 MNHEY, CDR2 SMNVEV (reference sequence). The CDR3 contains 17 residues. The CDR3 DNA reads TGTGCCAGCAGTTTATACCCACTCGGGCAGGGGGCCTATGGCTACACCTTC. Its translation: CASSLYPLGQGAYGYTF.